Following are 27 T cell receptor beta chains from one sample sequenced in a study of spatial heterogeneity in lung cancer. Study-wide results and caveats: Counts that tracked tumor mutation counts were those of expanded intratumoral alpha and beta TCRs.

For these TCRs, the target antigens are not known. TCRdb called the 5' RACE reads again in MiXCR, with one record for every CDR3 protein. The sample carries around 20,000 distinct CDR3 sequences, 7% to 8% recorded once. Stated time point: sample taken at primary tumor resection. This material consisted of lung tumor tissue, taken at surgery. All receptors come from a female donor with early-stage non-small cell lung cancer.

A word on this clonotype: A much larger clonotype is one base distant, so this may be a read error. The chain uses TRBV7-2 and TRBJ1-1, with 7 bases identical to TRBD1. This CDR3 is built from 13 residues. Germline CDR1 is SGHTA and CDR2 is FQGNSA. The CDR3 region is CASSPQGGTEALF. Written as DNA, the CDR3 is TGTGCCAGCAGCCCCCAAGGGGGCACTGAAGCTCTCTTT.

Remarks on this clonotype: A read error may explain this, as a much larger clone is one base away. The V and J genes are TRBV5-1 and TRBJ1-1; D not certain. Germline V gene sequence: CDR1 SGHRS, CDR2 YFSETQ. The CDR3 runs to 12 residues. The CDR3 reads CAGSLDQGEAFF. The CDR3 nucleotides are TGCGCCGGCAGCTTGGATCAAGGGGAAGCTTTCTTT. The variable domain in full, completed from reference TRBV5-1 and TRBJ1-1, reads KAGVTQTPRYLIKTRGQQVTLSCSPISGHRSVSWYQQTPGQGLQFLFEYFSETQRNKGNFPGRFSGRQFSNSRSEMNVSTLELGDSALYLCAGSLDQGEAFFGQGTRLTVV.

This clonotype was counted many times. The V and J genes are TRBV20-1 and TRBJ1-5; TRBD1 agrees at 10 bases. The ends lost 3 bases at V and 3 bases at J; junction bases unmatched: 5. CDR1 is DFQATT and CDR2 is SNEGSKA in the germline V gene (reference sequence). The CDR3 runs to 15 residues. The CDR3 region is CSASRTGGTNQPQHF. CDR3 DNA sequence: TGCAGTGCTAGCCGGACAGGGGGTACCAATCAGCCCCAGCATTTT.

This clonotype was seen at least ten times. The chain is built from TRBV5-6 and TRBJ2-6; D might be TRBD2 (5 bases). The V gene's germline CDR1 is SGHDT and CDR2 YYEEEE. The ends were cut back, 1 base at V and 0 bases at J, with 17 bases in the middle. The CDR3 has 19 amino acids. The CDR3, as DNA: TGTGCCAGCAGCTTGATCAAAAGGACGGAGGTCTCTGGGGCCAACGTCCTGACTTTC. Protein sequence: CASSLIKRTEVSGANVLTF.

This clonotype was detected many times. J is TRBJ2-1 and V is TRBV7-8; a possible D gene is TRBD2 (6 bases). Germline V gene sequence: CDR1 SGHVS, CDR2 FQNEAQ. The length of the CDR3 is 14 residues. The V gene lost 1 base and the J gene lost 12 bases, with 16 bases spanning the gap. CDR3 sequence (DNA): TGTGCCAGCAGCTTAGGGCAGGGCGCCGGGGGGCAGTTCTTC. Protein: CASSLGQGAGGQFF.

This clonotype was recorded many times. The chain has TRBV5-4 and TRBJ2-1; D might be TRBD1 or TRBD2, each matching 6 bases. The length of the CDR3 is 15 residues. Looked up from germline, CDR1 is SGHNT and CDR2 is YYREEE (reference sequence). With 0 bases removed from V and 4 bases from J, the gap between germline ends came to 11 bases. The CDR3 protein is CASSLGRGGYNEQFF. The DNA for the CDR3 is TGTGCCAGCAGCTTGGGCAGGGGAGGTTACAATGAGCAGTTCTTC.

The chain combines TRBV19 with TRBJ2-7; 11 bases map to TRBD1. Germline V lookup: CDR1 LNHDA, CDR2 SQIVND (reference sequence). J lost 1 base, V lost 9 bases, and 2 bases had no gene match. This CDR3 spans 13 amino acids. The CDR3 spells CASGQGASYEQYF. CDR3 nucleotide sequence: TGTGCCAGCGGACAGGGGGCTTCCTACGAGCAGTACTTC.

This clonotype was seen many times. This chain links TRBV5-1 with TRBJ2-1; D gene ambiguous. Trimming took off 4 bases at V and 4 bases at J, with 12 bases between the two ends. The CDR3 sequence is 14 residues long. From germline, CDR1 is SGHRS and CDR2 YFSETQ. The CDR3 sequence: CASSPEDQYNEQFF. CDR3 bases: TGCGCCAGCAGCCCCGAGGACCAGTACAATGAGCAGTTCTTC. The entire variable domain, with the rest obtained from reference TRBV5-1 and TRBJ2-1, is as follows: KAGVTQTPRYLIKTRGQQVTLSCSPISGHRSVSWYQQTPGQGLQFLFEYFSETQRNKGNFPGRFSGRQFSNSRSEMNVSTLELGDSALYLCASSPEDQYNEQFFGPGTRLTVL.

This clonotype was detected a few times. As DNA, the CDR3 is TGTGCCAGCAACCGAACAGAATCTCTGACTGGAAACACCATATATTTT. Its protein is CASNRTESLTGNTIYF. This chain connects TRBV14 to TRBJ1-3, with D unresolved. Trimming left V 7 bases short and J 2 bases short, with 18 bases between. The CDR3 consists of 16 residues. Germline-derived CDR1 and CDR2 are SGHDN and FVKESK. The full variable domain, in which reference TRBV14 and TRBJ1-3 provide the parts outside the CDR3, is EAGVTQFPSHSVIEKGQTVTLRCDPISGHDNLYWYRRVMGKEIKFLLHFVKESKQDESGMPNNRFLAERTGGTYSTLKVQPAELEDSGVYFCASNRTESLTGNTIYFGEGSWLTVV.

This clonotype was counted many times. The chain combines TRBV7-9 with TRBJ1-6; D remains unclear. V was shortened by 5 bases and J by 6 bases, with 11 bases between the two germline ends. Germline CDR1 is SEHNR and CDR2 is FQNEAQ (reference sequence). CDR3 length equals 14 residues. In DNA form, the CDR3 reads TGTGCCAGCAGCCTTGACTCTTTTAATTCACCCCTCCACTTT. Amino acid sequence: CASSLDSFNSPLHF.

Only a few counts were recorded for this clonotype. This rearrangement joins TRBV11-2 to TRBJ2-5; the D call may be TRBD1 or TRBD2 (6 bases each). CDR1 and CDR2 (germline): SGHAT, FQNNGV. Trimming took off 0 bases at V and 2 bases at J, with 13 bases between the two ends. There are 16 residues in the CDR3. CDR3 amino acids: CASSLESGGLQETQYF. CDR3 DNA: TGTGCCAGCAGCTTAGAGAGTGGGGGGCTTCAAGAGACCCAGTACTTC.

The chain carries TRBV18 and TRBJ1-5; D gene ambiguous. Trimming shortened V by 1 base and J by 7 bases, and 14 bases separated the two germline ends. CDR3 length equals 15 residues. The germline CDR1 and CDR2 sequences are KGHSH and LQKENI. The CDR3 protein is CASSPRAGEGQPQHF. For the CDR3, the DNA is TGTGCCAGCTCACCACGGGCCGGGGAAGGCCAGCCCCAGCATTTT.

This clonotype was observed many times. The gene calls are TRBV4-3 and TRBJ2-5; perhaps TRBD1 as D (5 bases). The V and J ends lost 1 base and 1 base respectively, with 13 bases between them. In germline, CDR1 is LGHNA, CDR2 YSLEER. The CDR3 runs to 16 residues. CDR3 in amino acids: CASSQGVQGAQETQYF. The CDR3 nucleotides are TGCGCCAGCAGCCAAGGGGTACAAGGGGCCCAAGAGACCCAGTACTTC.

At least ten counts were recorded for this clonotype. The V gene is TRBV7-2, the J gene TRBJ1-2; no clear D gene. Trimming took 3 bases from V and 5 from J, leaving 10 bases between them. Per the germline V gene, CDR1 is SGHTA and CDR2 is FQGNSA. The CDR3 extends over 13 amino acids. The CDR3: CASSLSSAYGYTF. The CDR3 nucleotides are TGTGCCAGCAGCTTGAGCAGCGCGTATGGCTACACCTTC.

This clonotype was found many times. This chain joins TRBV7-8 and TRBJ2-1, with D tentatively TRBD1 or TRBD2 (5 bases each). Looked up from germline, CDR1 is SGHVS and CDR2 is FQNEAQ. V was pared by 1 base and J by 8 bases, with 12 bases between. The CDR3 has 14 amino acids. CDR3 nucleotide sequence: TGTGCCAGCAGCTTAGGAGGGGCCCCCCATGAGCAGTTCTTC. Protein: CASSLGGAPHEQFF.

CDR3 coding DNA: TGTGCCAGTAGTCCCCCTAGCACAGATACGCAGTATTTT. Protein sequence: CASSPPSTDTQYF. The V and J genes are TRBV19 and TRBJ2-3; D is undetermined. The CDR3 runs 13 residues. Trimming shortened V by 5 bases and J by 0 bases, and 6 bases separated the two germline ends. The germline V gene encodes CDR1 LNHDA and CDR2 SQIVND (reference sequence).

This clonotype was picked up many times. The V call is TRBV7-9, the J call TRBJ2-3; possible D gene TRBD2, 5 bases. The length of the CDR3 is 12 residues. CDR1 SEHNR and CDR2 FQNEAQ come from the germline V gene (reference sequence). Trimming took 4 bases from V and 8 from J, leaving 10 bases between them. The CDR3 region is CASSSGERTQYF. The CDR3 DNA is TGTGCCAGCAGCTCCGGGGAACGTACGCAGTATTTT. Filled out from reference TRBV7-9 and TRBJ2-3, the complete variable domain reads DTGVSQNPRHKITKRGQNVTFRCDPISEHNRLYWYRQTLGQGPEFLTYFQNEAQLEKSRLLSDRFSAERPKGSFSTLEIQRTEQGDSAMYLCASSSGERTQYFGPGTRLTVL.

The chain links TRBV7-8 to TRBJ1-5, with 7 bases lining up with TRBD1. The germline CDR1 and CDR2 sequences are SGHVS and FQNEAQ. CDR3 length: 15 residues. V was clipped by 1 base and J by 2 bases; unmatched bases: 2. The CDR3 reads CASSLVGTGNQPQHF. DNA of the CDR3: TGTGCCAGCAGCTTAGTTGGGACAGGCAATCAGCCCCAGCATTTT. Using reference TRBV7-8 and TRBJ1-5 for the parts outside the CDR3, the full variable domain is GAGVSQSPRYKVAKRGQDVALRCDPISGHVSLFWYQQALGQGPEFLTYFQNEAQLDKSGLPSDRFFAERPEGSVSTLKIQRTQQEDSAVYLCASSLVGTGNQPQHFGDGTRLSIL.

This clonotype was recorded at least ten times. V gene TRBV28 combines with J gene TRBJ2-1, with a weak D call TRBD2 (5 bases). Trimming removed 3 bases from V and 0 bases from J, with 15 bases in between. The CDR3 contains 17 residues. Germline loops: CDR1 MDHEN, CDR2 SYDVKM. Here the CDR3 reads CASSFPATNYSYNEQFF. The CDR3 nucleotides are TGTGCCAGCAGTTTCCCCGCGACTAACTACTCCTACAATGAGCAGTTCTTC.

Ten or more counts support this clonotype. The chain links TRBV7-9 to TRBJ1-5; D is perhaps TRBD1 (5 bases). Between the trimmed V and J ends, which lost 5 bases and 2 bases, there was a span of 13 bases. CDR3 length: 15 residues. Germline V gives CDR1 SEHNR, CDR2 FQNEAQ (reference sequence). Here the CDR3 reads CASSPGGAGNQPQHF. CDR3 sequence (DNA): TGTGCCAGCAGCCCCGGAGGGGCCGGCAATCAGCCCCAGCATTTT.

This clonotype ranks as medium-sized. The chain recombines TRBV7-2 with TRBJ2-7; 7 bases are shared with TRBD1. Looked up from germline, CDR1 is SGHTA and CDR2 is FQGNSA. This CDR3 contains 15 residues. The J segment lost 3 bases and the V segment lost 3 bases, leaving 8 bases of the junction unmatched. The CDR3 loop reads CASSFRPGQYYEQYF. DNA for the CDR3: TGTGCCAGCAGCTTCCGACCGGGACAGTACTACGAGCAGTACTTC.

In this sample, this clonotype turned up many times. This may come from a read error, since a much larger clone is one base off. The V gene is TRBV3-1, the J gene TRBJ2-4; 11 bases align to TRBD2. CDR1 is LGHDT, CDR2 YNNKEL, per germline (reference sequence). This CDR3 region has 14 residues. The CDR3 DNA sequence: TGTGCCAGCAGCCCGACTAGCGGGAAAAACATTCAGCACTTC. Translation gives CASSPTSGKNIQHF.

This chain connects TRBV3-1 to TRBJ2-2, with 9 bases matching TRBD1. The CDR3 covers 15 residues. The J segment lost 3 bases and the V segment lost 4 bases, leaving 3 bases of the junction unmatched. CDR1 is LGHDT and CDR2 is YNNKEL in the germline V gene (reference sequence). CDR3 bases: TGTGCCAGCAGCCCCGGGACAGGGTACACCGGGGAGCTGTTTTTT. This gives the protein CASSPGTGYTGELFF.

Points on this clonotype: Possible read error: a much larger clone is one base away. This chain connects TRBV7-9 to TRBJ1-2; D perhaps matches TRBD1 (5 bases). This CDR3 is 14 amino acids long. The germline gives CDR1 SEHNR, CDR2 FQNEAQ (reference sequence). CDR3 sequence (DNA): TGTGCCGGCAGCTTAGGGTTGCAGGGCGATGGCTACACCTTC. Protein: CAGSLGLQGDGYTF.

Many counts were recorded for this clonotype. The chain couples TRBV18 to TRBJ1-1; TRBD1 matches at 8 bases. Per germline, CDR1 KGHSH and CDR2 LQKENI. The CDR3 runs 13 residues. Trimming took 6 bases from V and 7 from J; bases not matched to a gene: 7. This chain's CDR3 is CASSSWTGLEAFF. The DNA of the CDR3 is TGTGCCAGCTCCTCGTGGACAGGGCTTGAAGCTTTCTTT.

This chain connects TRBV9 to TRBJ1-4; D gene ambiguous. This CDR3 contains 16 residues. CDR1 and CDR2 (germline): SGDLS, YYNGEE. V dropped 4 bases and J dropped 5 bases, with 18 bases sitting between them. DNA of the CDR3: TGTGCCAGCAGCCAAACCACTGGACGGGGAAATGAAAAACTGTTTTTT. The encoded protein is CASSQTTGRGNEKLFF.

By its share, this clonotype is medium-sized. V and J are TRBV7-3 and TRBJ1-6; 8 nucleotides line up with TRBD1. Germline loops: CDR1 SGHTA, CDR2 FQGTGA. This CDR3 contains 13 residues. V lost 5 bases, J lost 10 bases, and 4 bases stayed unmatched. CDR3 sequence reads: CASSPGGRSPLHF. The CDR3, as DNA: TGTGCCAGCAGCCCAGGGGGCAGGTCACCCCTCCACTTT.